What follows are 9 T cell receptor beta chains derived from one specimen sequenced in a study of metastatic and nonmetastatic thyroid tumors. Among the patients, none had received any treatment before thyroid surgery. TCRdb reassembled clones from the PCR reads with MiXCR. The table shows tens of thousands of clones, with around 15% occurring only once. Input material: blood. Source of these receptors: a male donor with papillary thyroid cancer or a benign thyroid nodule (not recorded which). Some clones in this sample may be carry-over from other donors' samples.

Ten or more counts support this clone. This chain joins TRBV18 and TRBJ1-1; D not certain. The germline CDR1 and CDR2 sequences are KGHSH and LQKENI. The V gene lost 3 bases and the J gene lost 7 bases, with 9 bases spanning the gap. The CDR3 loop spans 12 amino acids. The CDR3 DNA reads TGTGCCAGCTCACCCCAACAGTATGAAGCTTTCTTT. Translation: CASSPQQYEAFF.

The table lists this clone with a few counts. The chain links TRBV20-1 to TRBJ2-5, with D tentatively TRBD2 (6 bases). The CDR3 is 14 amino acids. V was pared by 5 bases and J by 2 bases, with 15 bases between. The V gene's germline CDR1 is DFQATT and CDR2 SNEGSKA (reference sequence). CDR3 nucleotide sequence: TGCAGTGCTTCACTGTGGAGGGAACAAGAGACCCAGTACTTC. Its translation is CSASLWREQETQYF.

This clone has just one count. The chain has TRBV9 and TRBJ1-5; 9 bases agree with TRBD1. Trimming at V came to 5 bases and at J to 14 bases, leaving 20 bases not matched to a gene. The length of the CDR3 is 16 residues. The germline V gene encodes CDR1 SGDLS and CDR2 YYNGEE. CDR3 protein: CASRPGGTGRAEAKHF. CDR3 coding DNA: TGTGCCAGCAGACCCGGGGGGACAGGGAGGGCCGAAGCCAAGCATTTT.

This clone was counted ten times or more. V and J are TRBV7-3 and TRBJ2-3, with 8 bases lining up with TRBD2. The V gene end was trimmed by 3 bases and the J gene end by 3 bases; junction bases not matched to a gene: 5. CDR1 is SGHTA, CDR2 FQGTGA, per germline. The CDR3 contains 15 residues. The CDR3 DNA follows: TGTGCCAGCAGCTTCCGGGGGGGCCTTACAGATACGCAGTATTTT. Protein product: CASSFRGGLTDTQYF.

This clone was seen many times. This chain uses TRBV7-3 with TRBJ2-3, with D tentatively TRBD2 (6 bases). V lost 3 bases, J lost 0 bases, and 10 bases lay in between. CDR1 is SGHTA and CDR2 is FQGTGA in the germline V gene. This CDR3 has 15 residues. The DNA of the CDR3 is TGTGCCAGCAGCTTTTCGGGGGTTAGCACAGATACGCAGTATTTT. It specifies CASSFSGVSTDTQYF.

This clone came up many times. The V gene is TRBV20-1, the J gene TRBJ2-1, with TRBD2 identical over 9 bases. This CDR3 has 16 amino acids. Per germline, CDR1 DFQATT and CDR2 SNEGSKA (reference sequence). After removal of 0 bases from V and 5 bases from J, the junction contained 8 bases not matched to a gene. The CDR3 bases are TGCAGTGCTAGAGATTCGACTAGCGGTGGGGACAATGAGCAGTTCTTC. Its translation: CSARDSTSGGDNEQFF.

This clone was found many times. The V gene is TRBV6-1, the J gene TRBJ1-1; D remains ambiguous. Germline CDR1 MNHNS, CDR2 SASEGT. Deletions cut 6 bases from V and 3 bases from J, with 14 bases between. The CDR3 covers 14 residues. The CDR3 spells CASSLNVGYTEAFF. The CDR3 nucleotides read TGTGCCAGCAGCCTAAACGTGGGGTACACTGAAGCTTTCTTT.

There are a few counts of this clone. One junction end does not reproduce the germline sequence, and a read error may be involved. The J gene is TRBJ2-7, the V gene TRBV12-3 or TRBV12-4; D is undetermined. This CDR3 spans 14 amino acids. CDR3 residues: CASCPPVTLDDQYF. In DNA, the CDR3 is TGTGCCAGCTGCCCCCCCGTGACCTTGGACGATCAGTACTTC.

This clone was observed many times. Other DNA sequences in the sample encode the same CDR3. The chain is built from TRBV7-6 and TRBJ1-6, with 7 bases matching TRBD1. The CDR3 contains 15 residues. CDR1 and CDR2 (germline): SGHVS, FNYEAQ. The trim removed 3 bases at V and 7 bases at J, leaving 6 bases unmatched. The CDR3 sequence is CASSLRTGPNSPLHF. The CDR3 region has the DNA TGTGCCAGCAGCTTGCGGACAGGCCCAAATTCACCCCTCCACTTT.